Included here is one T cell receptor beta chain sequence, with context. Its matching antigen is unknown. The data are from a study of early stage breast cancer tumors. Study results and limitations: In about 90% of the 16 patients, blood comparison separated tumor from normal breast. Most shared enriched TCRB sequences were commonly generated ones.

Some clones are missing from TCRdb's copy, which holds only in-frame ones; the method was immunoSEQ multiplex PCR. This sample carries about 63,000 clones, around three quarters of them seen once, and the ten largest clones take about 3.7%. Germline trimming cut 5 bases from V and 8 bases from J; bases unmatched to any gene: 5. Germline loops: CDR1 SGHTA, CDR2 FQGTGA. This CDR3 has 15 amino acids. Sequences were obtained from blood. The rearrangement joins TRBV7-3 to TRBJ2-1, with 14 bases lining up with TRBD2. The sequence derives from a person aged 30 to 39 with breast cancer. The CDR3 region has the DNA TGTGCCAGCAGCATCGGGACTAGCGGGAGCTATGAGCAGTTCTTC. It is translated as CASSIGTSGSYEQFF.